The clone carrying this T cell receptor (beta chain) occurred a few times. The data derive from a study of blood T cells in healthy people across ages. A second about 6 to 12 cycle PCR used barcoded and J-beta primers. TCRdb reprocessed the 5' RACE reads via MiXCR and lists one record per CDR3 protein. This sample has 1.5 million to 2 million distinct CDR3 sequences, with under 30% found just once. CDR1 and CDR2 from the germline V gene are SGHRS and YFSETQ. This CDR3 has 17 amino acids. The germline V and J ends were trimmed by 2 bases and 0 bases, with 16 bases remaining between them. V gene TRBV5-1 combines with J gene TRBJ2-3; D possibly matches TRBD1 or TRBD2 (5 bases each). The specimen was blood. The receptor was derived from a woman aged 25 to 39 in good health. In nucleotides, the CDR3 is TGCGCCAGCAGCTTCCGGGGCAACCTTTTTAGCACAGATACGCAGTATTTT. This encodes CASSFRGNLFSTDTQYF.